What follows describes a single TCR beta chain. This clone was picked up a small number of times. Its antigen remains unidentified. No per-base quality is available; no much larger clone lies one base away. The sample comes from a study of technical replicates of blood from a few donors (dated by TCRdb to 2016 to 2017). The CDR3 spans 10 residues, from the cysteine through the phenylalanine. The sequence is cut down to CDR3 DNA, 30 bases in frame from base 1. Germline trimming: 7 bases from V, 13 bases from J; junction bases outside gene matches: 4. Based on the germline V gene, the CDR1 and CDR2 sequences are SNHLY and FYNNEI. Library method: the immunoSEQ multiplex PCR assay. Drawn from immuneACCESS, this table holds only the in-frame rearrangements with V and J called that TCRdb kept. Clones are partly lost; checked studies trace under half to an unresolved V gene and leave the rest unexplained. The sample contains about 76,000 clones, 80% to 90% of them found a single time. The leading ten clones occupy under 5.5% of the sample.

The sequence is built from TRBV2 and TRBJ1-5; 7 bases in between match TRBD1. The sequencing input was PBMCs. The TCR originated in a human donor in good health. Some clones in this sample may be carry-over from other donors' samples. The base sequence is TGTGCCAGCAAGGGGGCCTTGCAGCATTTT. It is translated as CASKGALQHF. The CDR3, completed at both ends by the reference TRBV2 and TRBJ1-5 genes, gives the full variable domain EPEVTQTPSHQVTQMGQEVILRCVPISNHLYFYWYRQILGQKVEFLVSFYNNEISEKSEIFDDQFSVERPDGSNFTLKIRSTKLEDSAMYFCASKGALQHFGDGTRLSIL.